Presented here are 14 T cell receptor beta chains from one specimen sequenced in a study of Graves' ophthalmopathy and Graves' hyperthyroidism. Using RNA transcripts, the TCR beta CDR3 regions were amplified. An initial RT-PCR round employing HTBI primers preceded a second-round multiplex PCR. MiXCR was run by TCRdb on the multiplex PCR reads, yielding one entry per CDR3 protein. The top ten hold roughly 6.9% of the sample, which has fewer than 650,000 distinct CDR3 sequences, approximately 22% seen once. The source material was peripheral blood. All receptors derive from a woman aged 18-35 years with stable Graves' hyperthyroidism. Some clones in this sample may be carry-over from other donors' samples.

This clonotype was observed at least ten times. The V gene is TRBV29-1, the J gene TRBJ1-2; 11 nucleotides match TRBD1. Germline V gives CDR1 SQVTM, CDR2 ANQGSEA. J was trimmed by 8 bases and V by 6 bases; bases with no gene match: 5. The CDR3 covers 12 residues. CDR3 residues: CSVGQGASGYTF. The CDR3 bases are TGCAGCGTCGGACAGGGGGCGAGCGGCTACACCTTC.

This rearrangement joins TRBV3-1 to TRBJ2-5; D remains ambiguous. Trimming took 4 bases from V and 0 from J, leaving 15 bases between them. This CDR3 contains 16 residues. Germline CDR1 LGHDT, CDR2 YNNKEL (reference sequence). DNA for the CDR3: TGTGCCAGCAGCCCAACACGACTGGTGTACCAAGAGACCCAGTACTTC. Amino acid sequence: CASSPTRLVYQETQYF.

This clonotype was seen repeatedly, ten times or more. This sequence joins TRBV13 and TRBJ1-2; possibly TRBD1 for D (5 bases). Trimming pared 2 bases from V and 4 bases from J, leaving 8 bases between. The CDR3 has 13 amino acids. Per germline, CDR1 PRHDT and CDR2 FYEKMQ (reference sequence). Written as DNA, the CDR3 is TGTGCCAGCAGCTTACAGGGCGGCTATGGCTACACCTTC. It is translated as CASSLQGGYGYTF. The variable domain in full, completed from reference TRBV13 and TRBJ1-2, reads AAGVIQSPRHLIKEKRETATLKCYPIPRHDTVYWYQQGPGQDPQFLISFYEKMQSDKGSIPDRFSAQQFSDYHSELNMSSLELGDSALYFCASSLQGGYGYTFGSGTRLTVV.

Only a few counts were recorded for this clonotype. V and J are TRBV18 and TRBJ1-1, with D possibly matching TRBD1 (5 bases). From germline, CDR1 is KGHSH and CDR2 LQKENI. The CDR3 spans 17 residues. The V and J ends lost 5 bases and 0 bases respectively, with 19 bases between them. CDR3: CASSSDLGVHMNTEAFF. The CDR3 DNA sequence: TGTGCCAGCTCATCTGATCTAGGGGTCCACATGAACACTGAAGCTTTCTTT.

The J gene is TRBJ2-7, the V gene TRBV7-8, with D tentatively TRBD1 (6 bases). CDR1 and CDR2 from the germline V gene are SGHVS and FQNEAQ. V was clipped by 5 bases and J by 2 bases, with 19 bases between them. The CDR3 has 16 amino acids. The CDR3 region is CASSVPRGQLTYEQYF. In DNA form, the CDR3 reads TGTGCCAGCAGCGTCCCGCGCGGACAGCTGACCTACGAGCAGTACTTC.

The chain uses TRBV12-3 or TRBV12-4 and TRBJ1-5; a possible D gene is TRBD1 (6 bases). The CDR3 is made up of 16 amino acids. Trimming removed 4 bases at V and 4 bases at J, with 17 bases between. CDR3 nucleotide sequence: TGTGCCAGCAGTTCATACCTACAGGGATTGAATCAGCCCCAGCATTTT. This gives the protein CASSSYLQGLNQPQHF.

This clonotype appeared many times. The chain couples TRBV28 to TRBJ1-2, with D possibly being TRBD1 (6 bases). Trimming removed 6 bases from V and 7 bases from J, with 15 bases in between. CDR1 and CDR2 (germline): MDHEN, SYDVKM. The CDR3 is made up of 13 amino acids. CDR3 DNA: TGTGCCAGCAGCTGGGGGGCGCCGGTTGGCTACACCTTC. Its translation is CASSWGAPVGYTF.

Many counts were recorded for this clonotype. This chain connects TRBV30 to TRBJ2-7, with D unresolved. The V end was cut by 0 bases, the J end by 9 bases, with 12 bases between. The CDR3 contains 12 residues. The V gene's germline CDR1 is GTSNPN and CDR2 SVGIG (reference sequence). The CDR3 protein is CAWSVLETLQYF. The CDR3 bases are TGTGCCTGGAGTGTACTTGAGACCTTGCAGTACTTC.

The CDR3 DNA reads TGTGCCAGCAGCTCTCTCGTGGCGGGGGCGGCCCAGCATTTT. Protein: CASSSLVAGAAQHF. The chain has TRBV7-2 and TRBJ1-5, with D possibly being TRBD1 (6 bases). V was clipped by 4 bases and J by 11 bases, with 18 bases between them. This CDR3 has 14 residues. Germline loops: CDR1 SGHTA, CDR2 FQGNSA.

This clonotype was counted ten times or more. CDR3 in DNA: TGTGCCAGCAGTTCCTTAAATACAGGGCATCAGCCCCAGCATTTT. Protein product: CASSSLNTGHQPQHF. The chain joins TRBV6-5 to TRBJ1-5; TRBD1 is a possible D gene (6 bases). The CDR3 extends over 15 amino acids. The ends were cut back, 4 bases at V and 5 bases at J, with 15 bases in the middle. Per the germline V gene, CDR1 is MNHEY and CDR2 is SVGAGI.

V and J are TRBV6-4 and TRBJ2-7; D is perhaps TRBD1 or TRBD2 (6 bases each). This CDR3 spans 17 amino acids. V lost 5 bases and J lost 4, with 24 bases in between. Germline CDR1 and CDR2: MRHNA and SNTAGT. The CDR3 loop is CASSRLTAPTGAYEQYF. Here the CDR3 DNA reads TGTGCCAGCAGTCGACTGACAGCACCAACGGGGGCATACGAGCAGTACTTC.

This clonotype has at least ten counts. The chain combines TRBV6-1 with TRBJ1-6; no clear D. Germline CDR1 reads MNHNS; CDR2 reads SASEGT. CDR3 size: 16 residues. V was pared by 8 bases and J by 3 bases, with 17 bases between. In nucleotides, the CDR3 is TGTGCCAGCCGAGGCCGGCCTTCGGACTATAATTCACCCCTCCACTTT. Translation gives CASRGRPSDYNSPLHF.

This clonotype was seen many times. This sequence joins TRBV20-1 and TRBJ2-5; D gene unclear. Germline values: CDR1 DFQATT, CDR2 SNEGSKA (reference sequence). V lost 6 bases and J 6 bases, leaving 11 bases between the germline ends. This CDR3 has 11 amino acids. This CDR3 reads CSATTSQTQYF. The CDR3 DNA reads as TGCAGTGCAACTACCTCCCAGACCCAGTACTTC.

There are a few counts of this clonotype. This chain joins TRBV10-3 and TRBJ2-5; D gene uncertain. CDR3 length: 14 amino acids. Looked up from germline, CDR1 is ENHRY and CDR2 is SYGVKD. The V and J ends lost 0 bases and 4 bases respectively, with 9 bases between them. The CDR3: CAISESGVSETQYF. The DNA of the CDR3 is TGTGCCATCAGTGAGTCTGGAGTTTCAGAGACCCAGTACTTC.